The clone carrying this T cell receptor beta chain was seen at least ten times. Its antigen is not known. The data were obtained in a study of CD8 T cells in ankylosing spondylitis. Study conclusions and caveats: Characteristic, it appeared, of ankylosing spondylitis blood was a TCR beta motif of eight or nine highly homologous variants.

TCR beta libraries were made by quantitative 5'-RACE with molecular barcodes. Using its own MiXCR run on the 5' RACE reads, TCRdb lists one record per CDR3 protein. The table records just under 350,000 distinct CDR3 sequences, around 15% of them present only once. The specimen sequenced was blood, either unsorted or a sorted T cell fraction (not recorded which). This TCR was recovered from a male donor with ankylosing spondylitis or in good health (not recorded which).

The CDR3 loop reads CASSLDYGYTF. The CDR3 region has the DNA TGTGCCAGCAGCCTCGACTATGGCTACACCTTC. V usage is TRBV7-2 and J usage is TRBJ1-2; D remains ambiguous. Germline V gives CDR1 SGHTA, CDR2 FQGNSA. The CDR3 contains 11 residues. V was shortened by 5 bases and J by 3 bases, with 4 bases between the two germline ends.